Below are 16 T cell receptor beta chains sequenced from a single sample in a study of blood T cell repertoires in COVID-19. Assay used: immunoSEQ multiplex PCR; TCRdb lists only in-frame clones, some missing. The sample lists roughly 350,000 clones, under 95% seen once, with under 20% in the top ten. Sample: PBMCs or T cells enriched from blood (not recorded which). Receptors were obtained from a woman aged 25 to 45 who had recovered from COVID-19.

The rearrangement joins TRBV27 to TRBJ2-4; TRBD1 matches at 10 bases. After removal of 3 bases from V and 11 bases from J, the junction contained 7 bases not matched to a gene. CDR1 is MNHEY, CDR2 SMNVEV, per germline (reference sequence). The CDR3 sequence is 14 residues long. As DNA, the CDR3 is TGTGCCAGCAGTTTTGGGACAGGGGTCGGGTTTCAGTACTTC. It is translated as CASSFGTGVGFQYF.

The CDR3 DNA follows: TGTGCCAGCAGTTCCCGGGACAGGGGCCGGAACACTGAAGCTTTCTTT. Protein: CASSSRDRGRNTEAFF. V is TRBV28 and J is TRBJ1-1; 10 bases fit TRBD1. Germline V gene lookup returns CDR1 MDHEN and CDR2 SYDVKM. V shed 4 bases and J 1 base; nucleotides not matched to a gene: 6. CDR3 size: 16 residues.

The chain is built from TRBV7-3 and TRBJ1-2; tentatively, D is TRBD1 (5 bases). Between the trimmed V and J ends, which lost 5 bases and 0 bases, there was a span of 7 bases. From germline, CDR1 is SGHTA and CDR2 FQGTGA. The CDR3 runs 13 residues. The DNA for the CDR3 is TGTGCCAGCAGCCCACAGGCTAACTATGGCTACACCTTC. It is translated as CASSPQANYGYTF.

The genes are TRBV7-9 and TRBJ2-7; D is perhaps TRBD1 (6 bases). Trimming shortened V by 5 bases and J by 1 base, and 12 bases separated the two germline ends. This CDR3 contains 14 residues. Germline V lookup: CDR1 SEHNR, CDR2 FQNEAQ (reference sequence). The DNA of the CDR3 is TGTGCCAGCAGCGCAGAACAGGGTTCCTACGAGCAGTACTTC. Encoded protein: CASSAEQGSYEQYF.

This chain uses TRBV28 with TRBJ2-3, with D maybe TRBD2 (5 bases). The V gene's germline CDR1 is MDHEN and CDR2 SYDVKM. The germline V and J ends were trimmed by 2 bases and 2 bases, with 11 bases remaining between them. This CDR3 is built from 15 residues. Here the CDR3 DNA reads TGTGCCAGCAGTTTAGGAGCGGCAAACACAGATACGCAGTATTTT. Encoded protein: CASSLGAANTDTQYF.

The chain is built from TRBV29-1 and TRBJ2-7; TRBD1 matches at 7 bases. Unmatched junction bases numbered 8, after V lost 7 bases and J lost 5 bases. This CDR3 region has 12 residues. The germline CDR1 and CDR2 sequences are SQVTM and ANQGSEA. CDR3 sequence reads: CSAVDRVDEQYF. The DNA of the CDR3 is TGCAGCGCCGTCGACAGGGTGGACGAGCAGTACTTC.

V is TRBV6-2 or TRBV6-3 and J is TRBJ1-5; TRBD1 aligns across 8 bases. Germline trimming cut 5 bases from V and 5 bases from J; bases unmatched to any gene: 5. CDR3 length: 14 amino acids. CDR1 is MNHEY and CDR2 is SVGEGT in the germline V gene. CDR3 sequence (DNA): TGTGCCAGCAGTAAAGACAGGGGTGATCAGCCCCAGCATTTT. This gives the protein CASSKDRGDQPQHF.

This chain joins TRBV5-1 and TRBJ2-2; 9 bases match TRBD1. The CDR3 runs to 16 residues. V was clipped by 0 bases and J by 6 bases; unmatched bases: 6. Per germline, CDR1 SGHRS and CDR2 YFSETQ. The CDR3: CASSLEQGAYAGELFF. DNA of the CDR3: TGCGCCAGCAGCTTGGAACAGGGGGCTTATGCCGGGGAGCTGTTTTTT.

Here the CDR3 DNA reads TGTGCCAGCAGCTTAGAGGGGCCCTACTCCGCAGACAATGAGCAGTTCTTC. Protein product: CASSLEGPYSADNEQFF. This chain uses TRBV7-2 with TRBJ2-1; perhaps TRBD1 as D (5 bases). The V end lost 1 base, the J end lost 5 bases, and 18 bases lay between the germline ends. The germline V gene has CDR1 SGHTA and CDR2 FQGNSA. This CDR3 spans 17 amino acids. Together with reference TRBV7-2 and TRBJ2-1, the CDR3 gives the full variable domain: GAGVSQSPSNKVTEKGKDVELRCDPISGHTALYWYRQSLGQGLEFLIYFQGNSAPDKSGLPSDRFSAERTGGSVSTLTIQRTQQEDSAVYLCASSLEGPYSADNEQFFGPGTRLTVL.

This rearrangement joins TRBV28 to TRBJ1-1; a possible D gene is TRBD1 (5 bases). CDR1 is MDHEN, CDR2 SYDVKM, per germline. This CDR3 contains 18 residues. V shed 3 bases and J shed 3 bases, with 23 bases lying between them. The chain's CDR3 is CASSFLGQAYARDTEAFF. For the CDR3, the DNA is TGTGCCAGCAGTTTTTTAGGACAAGCCTATGCTAGGGACACTGAAGCTTTCTTT.

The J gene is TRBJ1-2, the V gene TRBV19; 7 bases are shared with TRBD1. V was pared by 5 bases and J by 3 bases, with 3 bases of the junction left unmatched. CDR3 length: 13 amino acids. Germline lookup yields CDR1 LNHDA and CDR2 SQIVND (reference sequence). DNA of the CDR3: TGTGCCAGTAGTTTGGGACAGCACTATGGCTACACCTTC. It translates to CASSLGQHYGYTF.

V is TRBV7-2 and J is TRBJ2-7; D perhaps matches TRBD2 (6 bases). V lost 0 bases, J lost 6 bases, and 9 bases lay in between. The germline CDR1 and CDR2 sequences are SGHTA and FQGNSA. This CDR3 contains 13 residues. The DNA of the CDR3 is TGTGCCAGCAGCTTAGCGGGAGCGGGCGAGCAGTACTTC. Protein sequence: CASSLAGAGEQYF.

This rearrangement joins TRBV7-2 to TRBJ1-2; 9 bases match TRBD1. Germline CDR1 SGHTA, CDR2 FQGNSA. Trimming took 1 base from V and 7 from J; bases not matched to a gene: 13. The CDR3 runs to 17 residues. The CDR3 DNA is TGTGCCAGCAGCTTAGAACGACAGGGGGTAGGGGTGGCTGGCTACACCTTC. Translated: CASSLERQGVGVAGYTF.

CDR3 nucleotide sequence: TGTGCCAGCAGTATGGGACAGGCGGCGACTCAGCCCCAGCATTTT. Amino acid sequence: CASSMGQAATQPQHF. The genes are TRBV2 and TRBJ1-5; 8 bases map to TRBD1. This CDR3 comprises 15 residues. J lost 6 bases, V lost 5 bases, and 9 bases had no gene match. CDR1 and CDR2 (germline): SNHLY, FYNNEI.

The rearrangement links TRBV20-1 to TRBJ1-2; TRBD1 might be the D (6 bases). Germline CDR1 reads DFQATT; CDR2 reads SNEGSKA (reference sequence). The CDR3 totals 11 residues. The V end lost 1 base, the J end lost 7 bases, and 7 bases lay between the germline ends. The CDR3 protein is CSARAGAGYTF. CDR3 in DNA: TGCAGTGCTAGAGCAGGGGCTGGCTACACCTTC.

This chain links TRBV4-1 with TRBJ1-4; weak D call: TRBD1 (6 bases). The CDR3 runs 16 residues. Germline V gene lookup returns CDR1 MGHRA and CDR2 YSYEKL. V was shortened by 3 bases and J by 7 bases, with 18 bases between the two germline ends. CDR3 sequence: CASSHPTGPKGEKLFF. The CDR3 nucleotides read TGCGCCAGCAGCCATCCCACAGGGCCCAAGGGTGAAAAACTGTTTTTT.